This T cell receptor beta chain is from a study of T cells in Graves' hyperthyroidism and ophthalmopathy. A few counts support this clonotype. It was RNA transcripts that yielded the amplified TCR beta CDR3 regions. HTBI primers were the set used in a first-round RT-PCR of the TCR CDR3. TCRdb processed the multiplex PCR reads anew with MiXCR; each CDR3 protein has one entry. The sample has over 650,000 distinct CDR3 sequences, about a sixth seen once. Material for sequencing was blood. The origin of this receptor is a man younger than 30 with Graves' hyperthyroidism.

The CDR3 DNA sequence: TGTGCCACCAGTGACCCCGATGGGACAGGAGATGTAGAGCAGTTCTTC. Its translation is CATSDPDGTGDVEQFF. The rearrangement uses TRBV24-1 and TRBJ2-1; 8 nucleotides line up with TRBD1. CDR1 and CDR2 from the germline V gene are KGHDR and SFDVKD. CDR3 length: 16 residues. V lost 4 bases to trimming and J lost 10 bases; unmatched junction nucleotides: 14.